The rows below give T cell receptor beta chains drawn from one sample of a study of PD-L1 blockade in urothelial cancer. TCRdb keeps only in-frame clones here, not all; method: immunoSEQ multiplex PCR. In the table there are tens of thousands of clones, about three quarters of which are singletons. Sequenced material: PBMCs, taken around atezolizumab (anti-PD-L1) treatment. These TCRs come from a man aged 65 to 85 with urothelial cancer. Both conserved end residues are part of each CDR3. A D gene is named only where the DNA matches it firmly. Clone size, where shown, is once, few, many, or a class for clones that have expanded.

clone_size,cdr3_length,v_call,d_call,j_call,cdr3_aa,cdr3_nt
many,16,TRBV5-1,.,TRBJ1-1,CASSLASGIMNTEAFF,TGCGCCAGCAGCTTGGCCTCGGGGATCATGAACACTGAAGCTTTCTTT
.,15,TRBV9,TRBD1,TRBJ1-2,CASSGRTGFNYGYTF,TGTGCCAGCAGCGGGAGGACAGGTTTTAACTATGGCTACACCTTC
.,13,TRBV2,.,TRBJ1-2,CASSEPGKGGYTF,TGTGCCAGCAGTGAACCCGGGAAAGGCGGCTACACCTTC
.,16,TRBV4-1,TRBD1,TRBJ2-2,CASSQLGQGLTGELFF,TGCGCCAGCAGCCAGCTGGGACAGGGACTGACCGGGGAGCTGTTTTTT
.,14,TRBV30,.,TRBJ2-2,CAWSTPSVTGELFF,TGTGCCTGGAGTACCCCTAGCGTGACCGGGGAGCTGTTTTTT
.,14,TRBV12-5,.,TRBJ2-7,CASGLNQGPYEQYF,TGTGCTAGTGGTTTGAACCAGGGTCCCTACGAGCAGTACTTC
.,13,TRBV4-3,.,TRBJ2-7,CASSQSQGYEQYF,TGCGCCAGCAGCCAAAGTCAGGGATACGAGCAGTACTTC
.,13,TRBV6-1,TRBD2,TRBJ2-5,CASSGTSAETQYF,TGTGCCAGCAGTGGGACTAGTGCCGAGACCCAGTACTTC
.,16,TRBV28,TRBD2,TRBJ2-7,CASSTAGTSGRYEQYF,TGTGCCAGCAGCACCGCCGGGACTAGCGGGAGATACGAGCAGTACTTC
.,14,TRBV2,.,TRBJ1-1,CASLQEGVATEAFF,TGTGCCAGCCTCCAAGAAGGGGTAGCCACTGAAGCTTTCTTT
.,14,TRBV11-2,.,TRBJ1-2,CASSSTGTIVGYTF,TGTGCCAGCAGCTCCACCGGGACAATTGTGGGCTACACCTTC
.,16,TRBV7-8,.,TRBJ2-7,CASSSVGQGTSYEQYF,TGTGCCAGCAGCTCCGTGGGGCAGGGAACTTCTTACGAGCAGTACTTC
.,16,TRBV19,TRBD2,TRBJ2-5,CASSNMAGTGGETQYF,TGTGCCAGTAGCAACATGGCCGGGACCGGGGGGGAGACCCAGTACTTC
.,20,TRBV5-8,TRBD1,TRBJ2-5,CASSLDWGIFRDRADETQYF,TGTGCCAGCAGCTTGGATTGGGGTATATTCAGGGACAGGGCTGACGAGACCCAGTACTTC
.,14,TRBV28,.,TRBJ2-5,CASTLSQGQETQYF,TGTGCCAGCACTCTAAGTCAGGGTCAGGAGACCCAGTACTTC
medium-sized,14,TRBV4-2,TRBD2,TRBJ2-7,CASSPERERDEQYF,TGTGCCAGCAGCCCCGAGCGGGAACGAGACGAGCAGTACTTC
.,15,TRBV28,.,TRBJ1-5,CASSDDRNSNQPQHF,TGTGCCAGCAGTGACGACAGAAATAGCAATCAGCCCCAGCATTTT
once,15,TRBV19,.,TRBJ2-7,CASSIDLGGVYEQYF,TGTGCCAGTAGTATAGATCTCGGCGGGGTCTACGAGCAGTACTTC
few,18,TRBV12-5,.,TRBJ1-1,CASVTWVQKRGSASEAFF,TGTGCTAGTGTCACGTGGGTTCAAAAGCGGGGGTCCGCGTCTGAAGCTTTCTTT
many,16,TRBV6-7,TRBD1,TRBJ2-7,CASSFDPGQQSYEQYF,TGTGCCAGCAGTTTCGACCCGGGACAGCAATCCTACGAGCAGTACTTC
.,17,TRBV7-9,.,TRBJ2-3,CASSRSNKGRDFNTQYF,TGTGCCAGCAGCCGAAGCAACAAAGGCCGGGACTTTAATACGCAGTATTTT
.,14,TRBV6-1,TRBD1,TRBJ2-1,CASSPRTGVDEQFF,TGTGCCAGCAGTCCTAGGACAGGGGTTGATGAGCAGTTCTTC
.,16,TRBV9,.,TRBJ1-5,CASALGPGGDGQPQHF,TGTGCCAGCGCCTTGGGTCCTGGGGGGGACGGTCAGCCCCAGCATTTT
.,14,TRBV4-2,TRBD1,TRBJ1-6,CASSLGQDNSPLHF,TGTGCCAGCAGCCTGGGACAGGACAATTCACCCCTCCACTTT
.,13,TRBV28,TRBD2,TRBJ2-5,CASRTSGQETQYF,TGTGCCAGCAGGACTAGCGGACAAGAGACCCAGTACTTC
.,14,TRBV10-3,.,TRBJ2-7,CAISYRVKGDEQYF,TGTGCCATCAGTTACAGGGTTAAGGGCGACGAGCAGTACTTC
.,16,TRBV28,TRBD2,TRBJ2-1,CASSGGAGEAYNEQFF,TGTGCCAGCAGCGGGGGAGCGGGAGAGGCTTACAATGAGCAGTTCTTC
few,14,TRBV5-6,.,TRBJ2-2,CASSVGQNTGELFF,TGTGCCAGCAGCGTGGGACAGAACACCGGGGAGCTGTTTTTT
once,13,TRBV7-2,TRBD1,TRBJ1-2,CASSPRGNYGYTF,TGTGCCAGCAGCCCCAGGGGGAACTATGGCTACACCTTC
once,15,TRBV5-1,.,TRBJ2-1,CASSGAVGAYNEQFF,TGCGCCAGCAGCGGAGCAGTGGGAGCCTACAATGAGCAGTTCTTC
.,16,TRBV28,TRBD2,TRBJ2-7,CASSLAGGRQDSEQYF,TGTGCCAGCAGTTTAGCGGGAGGGCGCCAGGACTCTGAGCAGTACTTC
.,14,TRBV5-6,.,TRBJ1-1,CASSYYRGNTEAFF,TGTGCCAGCAGTTATTATCGGGGGAACACTGAAGCTTTCTTT
.,14,TRBV21-1,.,TRBJ2-2,CASSKGENTGELFF,TGTGCCAGCAGCAAGGGAGAGAACACCGGGGAGCTGTTTTTT
.,16,TRBV27,.,TRBJ2-2,CASSLRSSLNTGELFF,TGTGCCAGCAGTTTAAGGTCTTCACTAAACACCGGGGAGCTGTTTTTT
.,15,TRBV18,.,TRBJ1-1,CASSPWGRGNTEAFF,TGTGCCAGCTCACCCTGGGGCAGGGGGAACACTGAAGCTTTCTTT
.,14,TRBV6-1,.,TRBJ2-2,CASDRYANTGELFF,TGTGCCAGCGACAGATACGCGAACACCGGGGAGCTGTTTTTT
.,12,TRBV14,.,TRBJ1-2,CASSQVGSGYTF,TGTGCCAGCAGCCAAGTGGGGAGTGGCTACACCTTC
.,18,TRBV11-3,TRBD1,TRBJ2-4,CASSLAWDRAGAKNIQYF,TGTGCCAGCAGCTTAGCTTGGGACAGGGCAGGGGCCAAAAACATTCAGTACTTC
few,14,TRBV7-6,TRBD1,TRBJ1-5,CASSSGTGNQPQHF,TGTGCCAGCAGCTCCGGGACAGGGAATCAGCCCCAGCATTTT
.,14,TRBV25-1,TRBD1,TRBJ1-1,CASSGDRGGTEAFF,TGTGCCAGCAGTGGCGACAGGGGAGGCACTGAAGCTTTCTTT
.,15,TRBV11-3,TRBD1,TRBJ2-7,CASSLQGNRGYEQYF,TGTGCCAGCAGCCTCCAAGGGAACAGGGGCTACGAGCAGTACTTC
.,12,TRBV5-6,.,TRBJ2-5,CASSSGSRVQYF,TGTGCCAGCAGTTCGGGATCCCGGGTGCAGTACTTC
.,15,TRBV15,.,TRBJ2-5,CATSRPGSAQETQYF,TGTGCCACCAGCAGGCCCGGGAGTGCCCAAGAGACCCAGTACTTC